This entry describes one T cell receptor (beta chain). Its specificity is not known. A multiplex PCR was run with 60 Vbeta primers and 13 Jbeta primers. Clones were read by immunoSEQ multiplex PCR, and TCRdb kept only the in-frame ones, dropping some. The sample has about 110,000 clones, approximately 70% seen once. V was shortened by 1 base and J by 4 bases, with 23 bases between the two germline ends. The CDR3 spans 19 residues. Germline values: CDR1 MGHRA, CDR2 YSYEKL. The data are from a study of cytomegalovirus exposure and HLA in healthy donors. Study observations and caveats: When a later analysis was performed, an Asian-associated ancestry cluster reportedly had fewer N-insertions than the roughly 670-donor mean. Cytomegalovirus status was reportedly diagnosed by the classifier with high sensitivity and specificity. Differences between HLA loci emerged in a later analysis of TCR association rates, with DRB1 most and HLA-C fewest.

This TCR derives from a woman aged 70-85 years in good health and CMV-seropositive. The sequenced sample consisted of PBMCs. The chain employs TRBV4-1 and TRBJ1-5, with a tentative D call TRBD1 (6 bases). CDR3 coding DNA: TGCGCCAGCAGCCAAGTTAGGGTGACAGGTGGACATTTAAATCAGCCCCAGCATTTT. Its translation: CASSQVRVTGGHLNQPQHF.